This T cell receptor beta chain derives from a study of cytomegalovirus exposure and HLA in healthy donors. Regarding the study as a whole: As a later analysis revealed, most CMV-associated TCR beta chains appeared HLA-restricted. As immune exposure information, only CMV serostatus was available. Productive rates of about 90% or about 30% were seen for most TCR beta V segments in an earlier analysis.

Note on this clone: Its antigen is currently unknown.

The PCR employed 60 Vbeta primers together with 13 Jbeta primers. Repertoires were generated with immunoSEQ multiplex PCR, while TCRdb's copy carries only in-frame clones and drops some. The sample carries over 150,000 clones, around 85% recorded once. This CDR3 region has 14 residues. In germline, CDR1 is GTSNPN, CDR2 SVGIG (reference sequence). V was trimmed by 4 bases and J by 1 base, leaving 13 bases between them. Donors in the study were healthy people who gave bone marrow. The receptor was derived from a woman aged 25 to 39 in good health and CMV-seronegative. Sample: PBMCs. The chain joins TRBV30 to TRBJ1-1; D remains ambiguous. The CDR3: CAWKLGVWNTEAFF. CDR3 DNA: TGTGCCTGGAAGCTGGGCGTTTGGAACACTGAAGCTTTCTTT.